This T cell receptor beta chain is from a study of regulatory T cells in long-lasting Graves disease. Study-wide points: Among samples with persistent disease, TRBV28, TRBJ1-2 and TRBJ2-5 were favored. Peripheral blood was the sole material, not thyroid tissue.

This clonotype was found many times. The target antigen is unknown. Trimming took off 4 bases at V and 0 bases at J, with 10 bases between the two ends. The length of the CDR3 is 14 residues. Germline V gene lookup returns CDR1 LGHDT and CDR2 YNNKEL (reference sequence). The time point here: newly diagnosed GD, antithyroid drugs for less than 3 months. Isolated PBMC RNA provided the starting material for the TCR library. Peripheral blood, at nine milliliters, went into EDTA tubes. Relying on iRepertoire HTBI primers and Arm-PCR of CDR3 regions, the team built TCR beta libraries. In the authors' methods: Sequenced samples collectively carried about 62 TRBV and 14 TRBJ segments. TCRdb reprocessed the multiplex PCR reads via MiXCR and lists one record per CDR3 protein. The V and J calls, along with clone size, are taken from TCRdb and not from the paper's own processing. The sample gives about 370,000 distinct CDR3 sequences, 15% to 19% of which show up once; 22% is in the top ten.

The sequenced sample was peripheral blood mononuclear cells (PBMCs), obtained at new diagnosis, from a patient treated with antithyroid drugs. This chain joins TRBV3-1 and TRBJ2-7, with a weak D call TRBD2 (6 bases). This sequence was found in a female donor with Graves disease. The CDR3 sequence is CASSRGTRSYEQYF. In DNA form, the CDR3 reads TGTGCCAGCAGCCGCGGGACGCGCTCCTACGAGCAGTACTTC.